This entry concerns a single T cell receptor (beta chain). Antigen: not known. The source of the sample is a study of blood T cell dynamics during melanoma immunotherapy. Whole-study context: Metastatic melanoma patients received first-line pembrolizumab or nivolumab plus ipilimumab.

Study-level points and caveats: Disease-control patients' PBMC repertoires became either more clonal or more diverse at W3.

V lost 4 bases and J lost 7; bases outside the gene matches: 7. CDR3 size: 15 residues. CDR1 and CDR2 (germline): MNHEY, SVGAGI. The time point is: week 3, after first cycle of checkpoint inhibitor. Response was assessed by RECIST 1.1 at 12 weeks, except a couple of rapid progressors. A fixed DNA input of 350 ng was used per bulk PBMC sample. TCRdb's copy holds only in-frame clones and misses some; the assay was immunoSEQ multiplex PCR. The sample yields nearly 7,000 clones, 70% to 90% seen once. The receptor comes from a human donor with melanoma. Some clones in this sample may be carry-over from other donors' samples. This chain uses TRBV6-5 with TRBJ1-4, with TRBD1 matching 9 bases. The source was blood, collected from a patient treated with checkpoint blockade. Written as DNA, the CDR3 is TGTGCCAGCAGTTCCTCGGGGACAGGGAGTGAAAAACTGTTTTTT. Translated, it gives CASSSSGTGSEKLFF.